This T cell receptor beta chain emerged from a study of beta chain features in type 1 diabetes. Study-level findings and limits: Among all four CD4+ subsets, Type 1 diabetes patients had TCRB CDR3s that were moderately but significantly shorter.

Reverse transcription of all isolated RNA meant that expressed TCRB transcripts were sequenced. Sequencing was performed with immunoSEQ multiplex PCR; in TCRdb, only in-frame clones are kept and a portion is missing. The sample records 230,000 or so clones, around 15% being singletons. Sorting based on CD45RO/CCR7/CD25/CD127/CD95/CD27 separated CD4+ naive, central memory, regulatory and stem cell-like memory cells. In regard to this clone: Its matching antigen is unknown.

Unmatched junction bases numbered 6, after V lost 5 bases and J lost 6 bases. The CDR3 extends over 14 amino acids. Looked up from germline, CDR1 is SGHVS and CDR2 is FQNEAQ. The clonotype originates from a man younger than 45 with type 1 diabetes. The gene calls are TRBV7-8 and TRBJ1-5, with 8 bases matching TRBD1. The specimen sequenced was naive CD4+ T cells from blood. The CDR3 DNA reads as TGTGCCAGCAGCCAAACCAGGGGGCTTCAGCCCCAGCATTTT. Residues: CASSQTRGLQPQHF.